This record concerns one T cell receptor beta chain sequence. Its antigen is not identified. cDNA serving as the sequencing template came from extracted, reverse transcribed RNA. This table comes from immunoSEQ multiplex PCR, and its TCRdb copy is limited to in-frame clones, with some not included. Of about 170,000 clones in the sample, around 71% were seen once. This CDR3 region has 14 residues. Trimming took off 4 bases at V and 7 bases at J, with 16 bases between the two ends. Germline V lookup: CDR1 SQVTM, CDR2 ANQGSEA. The record originates from a study of CD8+ T cells in alopecia areata. About the research overall: Treatment comprised oral tofacitinib, 5 to 10 mg twice daily, in treated patients. Study-wide points: In lesional scalp, particularly from alopecia totalis/universalis, clonality was higher than in normal scalp.

The V gene is TRBV29-1, the J gene TRBJ1-4; D may be TRBD1 (5 bases). The sequence was collected from a human donor with alopecia areata. Sequenced here: CD8+ T cells sorted from blood, sampled at week 0. CDR3 in DNA: TGCAGCGTTGGGTTTCTGGGGGGAGGTGAAAAACTGTTTTTT. This translates into CSVGFLGGGEKLFF.